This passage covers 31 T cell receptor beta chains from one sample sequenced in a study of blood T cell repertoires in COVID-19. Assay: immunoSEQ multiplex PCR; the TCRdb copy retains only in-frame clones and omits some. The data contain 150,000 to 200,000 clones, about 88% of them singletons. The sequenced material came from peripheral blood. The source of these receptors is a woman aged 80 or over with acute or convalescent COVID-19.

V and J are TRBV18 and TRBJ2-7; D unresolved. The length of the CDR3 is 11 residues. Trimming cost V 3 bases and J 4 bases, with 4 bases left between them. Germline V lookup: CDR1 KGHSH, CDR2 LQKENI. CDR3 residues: CASSPQYEQYF. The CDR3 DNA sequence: TGTGCCAGCTCACCCCAGTACGAGCAGTACTTC.

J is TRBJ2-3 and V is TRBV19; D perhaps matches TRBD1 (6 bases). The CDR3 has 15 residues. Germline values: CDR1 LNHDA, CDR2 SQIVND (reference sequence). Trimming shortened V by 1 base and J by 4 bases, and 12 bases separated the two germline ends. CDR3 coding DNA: TGTGCCAGTAGTATAGGACAGGTAGTGCCAGATACGCAGTATTTT. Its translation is CASSIGQVVPDTQYF.

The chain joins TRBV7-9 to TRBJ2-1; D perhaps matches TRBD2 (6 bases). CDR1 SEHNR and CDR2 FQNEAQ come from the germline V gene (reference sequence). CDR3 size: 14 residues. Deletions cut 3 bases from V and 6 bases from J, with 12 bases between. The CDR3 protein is CASSFPGVVNEQFF. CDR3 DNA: TGTGCCAGCAGCTTTCCGGGGGTTGTCAATGAGCAGTTCTTC.

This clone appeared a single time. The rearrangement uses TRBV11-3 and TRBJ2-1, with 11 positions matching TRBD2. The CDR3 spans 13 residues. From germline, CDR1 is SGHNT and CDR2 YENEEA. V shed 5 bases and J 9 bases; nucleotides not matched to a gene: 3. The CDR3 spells CASSRLAGGEQFF. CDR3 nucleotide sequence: TGTGCCAGCAGCCGGCTAGCGGGAGGTGAGCAGTTCTTC.

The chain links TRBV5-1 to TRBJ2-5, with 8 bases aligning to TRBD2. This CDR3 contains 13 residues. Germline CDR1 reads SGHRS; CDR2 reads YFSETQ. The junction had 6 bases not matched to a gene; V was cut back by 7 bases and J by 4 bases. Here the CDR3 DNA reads TGCGCCAGCGCCCCGGGAGGGCTAGAGACCCAGTACTTC. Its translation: CASAPGGLETQYF.

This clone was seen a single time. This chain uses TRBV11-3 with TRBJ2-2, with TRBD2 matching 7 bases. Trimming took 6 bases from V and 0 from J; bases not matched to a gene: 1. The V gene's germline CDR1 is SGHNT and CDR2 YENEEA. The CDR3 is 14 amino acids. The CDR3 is CASRGGTNTGELFF. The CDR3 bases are TGTGCCAGCAGGGGGGGGACGAACACCGGGGAGCTGTTTTTT.

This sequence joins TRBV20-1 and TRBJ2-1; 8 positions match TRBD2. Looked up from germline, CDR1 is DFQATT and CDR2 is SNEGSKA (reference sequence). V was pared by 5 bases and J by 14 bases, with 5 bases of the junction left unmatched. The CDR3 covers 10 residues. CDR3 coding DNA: TGCAGTGCTGGTACCGGGGGGGAGTTCTTC. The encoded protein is CSAGTGGEFF.

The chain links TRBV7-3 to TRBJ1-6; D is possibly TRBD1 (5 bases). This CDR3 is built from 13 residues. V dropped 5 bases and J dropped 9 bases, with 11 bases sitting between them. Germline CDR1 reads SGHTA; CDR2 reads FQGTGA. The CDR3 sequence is CASSNGGGSPLHF. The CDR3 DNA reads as TGTGCCAGCAGCAACGGGGGTGGTTCACCCCTCCACTTT.

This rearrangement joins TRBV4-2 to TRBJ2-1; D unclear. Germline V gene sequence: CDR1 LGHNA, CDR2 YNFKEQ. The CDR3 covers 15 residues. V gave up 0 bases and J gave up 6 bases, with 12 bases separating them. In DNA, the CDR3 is TGTGCCAGCAGCCAAGATTTCACAGCCCGCAATGAGCAGTTCTTC. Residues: CASSQDFTARNEQFF.

The CDR3 reads CASSHRGGNSYNEQFF. Here the CDR3 DNA reads TGTGCCAGCAGCCACCGGGGGGGGAACTCCTACAATGAGCAGTTCTTC. V usage is TRBV7-9 and J usage is TRBJ2-1; TRBD2 agrees at 8 bases. The CDR3 consists of 16 residues. Germline V CDR1 and CDR2: SEHNR, FQNEAQ (reference sequence). The trim removed 5 bases at V and 0 bases at J, leaving 6 bases unmatched.

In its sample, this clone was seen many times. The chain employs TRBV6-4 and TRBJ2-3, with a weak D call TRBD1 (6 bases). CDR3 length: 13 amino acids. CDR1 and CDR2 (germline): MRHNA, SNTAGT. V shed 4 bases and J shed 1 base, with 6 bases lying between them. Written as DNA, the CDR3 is TGTGCCAGCAGTGGACAGGGCACAGATACGCAGTATTTT. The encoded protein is CASSGQGTDTQYF.

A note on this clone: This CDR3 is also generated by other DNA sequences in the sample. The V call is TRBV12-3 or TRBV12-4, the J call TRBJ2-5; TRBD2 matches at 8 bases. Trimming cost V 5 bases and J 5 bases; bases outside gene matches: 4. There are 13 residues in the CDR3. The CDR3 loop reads CASSRTSRETQYF. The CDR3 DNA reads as TGTGCCAGCAGTAGGACTAGCAGGGAGACCCAGTACTTC.

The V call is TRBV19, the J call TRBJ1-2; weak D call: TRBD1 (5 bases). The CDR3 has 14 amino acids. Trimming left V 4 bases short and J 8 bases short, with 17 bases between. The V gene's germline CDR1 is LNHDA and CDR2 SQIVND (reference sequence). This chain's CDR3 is CASSTAGTWWGYTF. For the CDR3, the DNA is TGTGCCAGTAGTACCGCCGGGACTTGGTGGGGCTACACCTTC. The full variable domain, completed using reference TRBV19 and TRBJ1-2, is DGGITQSPKYLFRKEGQNVTLSCEQNLNHDAMYWYRQDPGQGLRLIYYSQIVNDFQKGDIAEGYSVSREKKESFPLTVTSAQKNPTAFYLCASSTAGTWWGYTFGSGTRLTVV.

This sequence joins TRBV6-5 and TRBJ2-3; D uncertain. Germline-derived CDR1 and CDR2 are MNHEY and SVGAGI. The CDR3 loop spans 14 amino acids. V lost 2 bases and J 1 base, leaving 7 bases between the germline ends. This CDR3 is CASSYRSGTDTQYF. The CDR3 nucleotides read TGTGCCAGCAGTTACCGCTCGGGCACAGATACGCAGTATTTT.

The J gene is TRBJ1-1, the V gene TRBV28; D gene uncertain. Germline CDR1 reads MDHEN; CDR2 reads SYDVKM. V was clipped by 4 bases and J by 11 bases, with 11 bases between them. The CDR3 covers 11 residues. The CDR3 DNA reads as TGTGCCAGCAGTTATTCACTGGAGGCTTTCTTT. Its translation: CASSYSLEAFF.

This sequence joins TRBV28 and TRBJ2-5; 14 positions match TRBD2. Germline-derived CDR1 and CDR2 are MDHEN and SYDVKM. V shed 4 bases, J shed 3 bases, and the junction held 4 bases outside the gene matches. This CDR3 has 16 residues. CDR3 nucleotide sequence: TGTGCCAGCAGTTCCAGGACTAGCGGGGGGAAAGAGACCCAGTACTTC. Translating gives CASSSRTSGGKETQYF.

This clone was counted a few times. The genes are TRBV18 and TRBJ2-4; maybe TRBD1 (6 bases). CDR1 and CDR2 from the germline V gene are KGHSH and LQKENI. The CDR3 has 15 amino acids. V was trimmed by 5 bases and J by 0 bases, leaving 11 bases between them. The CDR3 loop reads CASSERQVAKNIQYF. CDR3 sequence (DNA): TGTGCCAGCTCAGAGAGACAGGTAGCCAAAAACATTCAGTACTTC.

The CDR3: CASRPQGARGYTF. In DNA form, the CDR3 reads TGTGCCAGCAGACCGCAGGGGGCTCGAGGCTACACCTTC. The chain uses TRBV2 and TRBJ1-2; 8 bases line up with TRBD1. This CDR3 has 13 residues. Unmatched junction bases numbered 8, after V lost 6 bases and J lost 8 bases. Germline V gives CDR1 SNHLY, CDR2 FYNNEI.

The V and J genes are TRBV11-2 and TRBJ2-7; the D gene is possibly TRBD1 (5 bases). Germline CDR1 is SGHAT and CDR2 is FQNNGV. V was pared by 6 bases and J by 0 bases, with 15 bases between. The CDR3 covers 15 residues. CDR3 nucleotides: TGTGCCAGCAGTAGGGTTCAGGGTCGCTCCTACGAGCAGTACTTC. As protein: CASSRVQGRSYEQYF.

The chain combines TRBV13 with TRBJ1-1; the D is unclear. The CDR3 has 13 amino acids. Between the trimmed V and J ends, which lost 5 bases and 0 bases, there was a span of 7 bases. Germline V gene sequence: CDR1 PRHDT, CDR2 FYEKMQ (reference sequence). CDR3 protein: CASSLRLNTEAFF. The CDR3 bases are TGTGCCAGCAGCCTTCGTTTGAACACTGAAGCTTTCTTT.

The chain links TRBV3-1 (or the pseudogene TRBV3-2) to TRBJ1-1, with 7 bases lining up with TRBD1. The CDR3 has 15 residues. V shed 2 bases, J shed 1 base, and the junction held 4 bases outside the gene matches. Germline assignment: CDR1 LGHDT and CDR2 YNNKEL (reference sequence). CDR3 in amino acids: CASSQPDRENTEAFF. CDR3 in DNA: TGTGCCAGCAGCCAACCTGACAGGGAGAACACTGAAGCTTTCTTT.

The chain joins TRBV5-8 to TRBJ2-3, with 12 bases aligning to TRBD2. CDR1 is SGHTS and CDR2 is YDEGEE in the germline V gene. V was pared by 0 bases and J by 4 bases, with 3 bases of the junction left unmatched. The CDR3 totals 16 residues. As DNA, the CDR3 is TGTGCCAGCAGCTTGGATGGACTAGCGGGGTCAGATACGCAGTATTTT. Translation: CASSLDGLAGSDTQYF.

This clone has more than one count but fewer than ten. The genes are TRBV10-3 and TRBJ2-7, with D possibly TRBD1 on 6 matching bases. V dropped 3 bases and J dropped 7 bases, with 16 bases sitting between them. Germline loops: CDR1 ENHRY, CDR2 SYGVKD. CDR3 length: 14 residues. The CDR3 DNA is TGTGCCATCAGTGAAGGCCAGGGGTTAAGGGAGCAGTACTTC. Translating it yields CAISEGQGLREQYF.

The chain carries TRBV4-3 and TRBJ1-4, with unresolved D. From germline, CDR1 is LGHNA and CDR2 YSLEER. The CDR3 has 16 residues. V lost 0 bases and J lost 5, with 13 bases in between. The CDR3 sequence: CASSQDLGQQNEKLFF. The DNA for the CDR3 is TGCGCCAGCAGCCAAGATCTTGGGCAACAGAATGAAAAACTGTTTTTT.

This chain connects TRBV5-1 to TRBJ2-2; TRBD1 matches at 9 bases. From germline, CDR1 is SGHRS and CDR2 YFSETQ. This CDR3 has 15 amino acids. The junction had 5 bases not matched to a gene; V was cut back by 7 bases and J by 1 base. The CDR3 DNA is TGCGCCAGCGGTAAGGGACAGGGGAACACCGGGGAGCTGTTTTTT. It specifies CASGKGQGNTGELFF.

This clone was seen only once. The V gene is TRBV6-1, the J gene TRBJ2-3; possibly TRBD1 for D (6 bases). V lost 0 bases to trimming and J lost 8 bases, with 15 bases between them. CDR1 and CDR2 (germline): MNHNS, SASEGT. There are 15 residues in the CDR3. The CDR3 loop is CASSEASAGVGTQYF. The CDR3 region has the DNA TGTGCCAGCAGTGAAGCTTCGGCAGGGGTTGGTACGCAGTATTTT.

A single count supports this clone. For the CDR3, the DNA is TGTGCCACCAGCCTAGGGGGAGGGGCAACCTACGAGCAGTACTTC. This translates into CATSLGGGATYEQYF. The V and J genes are TRBV15 and TRBJ2-7; D is perhaps TRBD2 (7 bases). Trimming shortened V by 5 bases and J by 2 bases, and 16 bases separated the two germline ends. The CDR3 is made up of 15 amino acids. The germline gives CDR1 LNHNV, CDR2 YYDKDF (reference sequence).

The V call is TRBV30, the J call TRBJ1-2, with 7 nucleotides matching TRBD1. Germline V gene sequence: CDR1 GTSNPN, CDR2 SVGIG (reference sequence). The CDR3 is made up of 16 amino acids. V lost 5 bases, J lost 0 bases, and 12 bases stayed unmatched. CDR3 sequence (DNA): TGTGCCTGGCACTCCCTCAGGACAGGAGCTAACTATGGCTACACCTTC. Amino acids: CAWHSLRTGANYGYTF.

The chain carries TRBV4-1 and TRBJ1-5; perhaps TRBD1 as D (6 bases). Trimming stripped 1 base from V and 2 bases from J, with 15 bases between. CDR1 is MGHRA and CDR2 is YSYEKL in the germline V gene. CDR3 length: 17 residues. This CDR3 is CASSQGLGSGGNQPQHF. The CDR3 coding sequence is TGCGCCAGCAGCCAAGGTCTAGGCTCAGGGGGCAATCAGCCCCAGCATTTT.

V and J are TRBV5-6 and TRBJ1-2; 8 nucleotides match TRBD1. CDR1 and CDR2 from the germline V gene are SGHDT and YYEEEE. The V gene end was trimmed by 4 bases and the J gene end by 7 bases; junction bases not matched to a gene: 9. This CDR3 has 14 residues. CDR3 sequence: CASSPPDRVSGYTF. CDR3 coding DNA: TGTGCCAGCAGCCCTCCGGACAGGGTGAGTGGCTACACCTTC.

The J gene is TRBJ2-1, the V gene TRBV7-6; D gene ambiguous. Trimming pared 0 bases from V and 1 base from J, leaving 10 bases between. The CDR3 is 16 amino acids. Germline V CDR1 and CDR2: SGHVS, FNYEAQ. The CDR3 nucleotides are TGTGCCAGCAGCTTAGCTCCCGTACAGTCCTACAATGAGCAGTTCTTC. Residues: CASSLAPVQSYNEQFF.